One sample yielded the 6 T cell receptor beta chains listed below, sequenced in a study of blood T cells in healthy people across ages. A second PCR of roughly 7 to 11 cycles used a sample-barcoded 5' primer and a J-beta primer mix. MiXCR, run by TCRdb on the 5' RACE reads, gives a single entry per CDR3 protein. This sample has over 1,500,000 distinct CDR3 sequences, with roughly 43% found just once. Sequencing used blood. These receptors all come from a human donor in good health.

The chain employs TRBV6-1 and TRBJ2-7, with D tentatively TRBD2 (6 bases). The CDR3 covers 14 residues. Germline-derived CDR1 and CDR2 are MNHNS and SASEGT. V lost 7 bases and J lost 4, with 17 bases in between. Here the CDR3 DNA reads TGTGCCAGCACCATGGGGGGAGGAGGGTACGAGCAGTACTTC. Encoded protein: CASTMGGGGYEQYF.

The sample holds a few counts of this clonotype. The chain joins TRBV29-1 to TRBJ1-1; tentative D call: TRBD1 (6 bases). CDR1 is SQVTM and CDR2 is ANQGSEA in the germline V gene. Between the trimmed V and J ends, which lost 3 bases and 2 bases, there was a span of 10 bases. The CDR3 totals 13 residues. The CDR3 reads CSVDLGGNTEAFF. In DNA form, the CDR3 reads TGCAGCGTTGATCTAGGGGGAAACACTGAAGCTTTCTTT.

Here the CDR3 reads CASSEPGQGYPYEQYF. The CDR3 nucleotides read TGTGCCAGCAGTGAACCGGGACAGGGGTACCCCTACGAGCAGTACTTC. This sequence joins TRBV25-1 and TRBJ2-7; TRBD1 matches 10 bases. The germline CDR1 and CDR2 sequences are MGHDK and SYGVNS. Trimming at V came to 2 bases and at J to 2 bases, leaving 6 bases not matched to a gene. CDR3 length: 16 residues.

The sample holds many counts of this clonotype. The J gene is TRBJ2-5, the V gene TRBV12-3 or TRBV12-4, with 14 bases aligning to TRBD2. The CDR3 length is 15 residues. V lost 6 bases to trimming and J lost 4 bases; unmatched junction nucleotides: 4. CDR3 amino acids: CASSTGTSGGETQYF. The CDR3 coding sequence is TGTGCCAGCAGCACCGGGACTAGCGGGGGAGAGACCCAGTACTTC.

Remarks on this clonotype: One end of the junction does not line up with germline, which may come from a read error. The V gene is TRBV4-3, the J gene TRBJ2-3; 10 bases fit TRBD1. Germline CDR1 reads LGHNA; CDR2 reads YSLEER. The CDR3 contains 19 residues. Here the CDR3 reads CASNQEETGGFILTDTQYF. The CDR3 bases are TGCGCCAGCAACCAAGAAGAGACAGGGGGCTTTATACTCACAGATACGCAGTATTTT.

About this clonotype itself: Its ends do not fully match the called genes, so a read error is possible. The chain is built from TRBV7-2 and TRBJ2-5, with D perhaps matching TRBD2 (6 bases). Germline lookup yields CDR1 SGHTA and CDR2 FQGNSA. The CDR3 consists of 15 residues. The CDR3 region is CASSLRRGLQEIQYF. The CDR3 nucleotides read TGTGCCAGCAGCTTAAGGCGGGGCCTCCAAGAGATCCAGTACTTC. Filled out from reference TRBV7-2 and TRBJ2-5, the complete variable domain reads GAGVSQSPSNKVTEKGKDVELRCDPISGHTALYWYRQSLGQGLEFLIYFQGNSAPDKSGLPSDRFSAERTGGSVSTLTIQRTQQEDSAVYLCASSLRRGLQEIQYFGPGTRLLVL.